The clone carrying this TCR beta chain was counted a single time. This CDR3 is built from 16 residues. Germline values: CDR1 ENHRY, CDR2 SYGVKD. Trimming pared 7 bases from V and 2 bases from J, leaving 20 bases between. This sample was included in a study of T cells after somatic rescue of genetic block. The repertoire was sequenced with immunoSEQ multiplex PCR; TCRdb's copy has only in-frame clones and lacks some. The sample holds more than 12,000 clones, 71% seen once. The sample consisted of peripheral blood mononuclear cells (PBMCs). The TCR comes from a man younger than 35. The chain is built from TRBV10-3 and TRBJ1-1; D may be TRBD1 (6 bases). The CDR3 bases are TGTGCCATCAAGGGCACGGCAGGGGCGGTCAACACTGAAGCTTTCTTT. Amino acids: CAIKGTAGAVNTEAFF.